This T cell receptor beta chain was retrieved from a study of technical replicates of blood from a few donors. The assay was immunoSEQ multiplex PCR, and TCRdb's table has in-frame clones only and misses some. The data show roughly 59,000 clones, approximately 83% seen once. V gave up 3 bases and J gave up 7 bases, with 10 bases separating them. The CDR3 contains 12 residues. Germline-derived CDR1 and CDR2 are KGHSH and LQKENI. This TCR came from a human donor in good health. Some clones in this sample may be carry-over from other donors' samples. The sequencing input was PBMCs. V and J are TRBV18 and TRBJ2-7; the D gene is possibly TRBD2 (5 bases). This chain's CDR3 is CASSPSGVEQYF. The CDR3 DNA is TGTGCCAGCTCACCCTCCGGGGTGGAGCAGTACTTC.